These 21 T cell receptor beta chains were all obtained from the same sample, sequenced in a study of cytomegalovirus exposure and HLA in healthy donors. Assay: immunoSEQ multiplex PCR; the TCRdb copy retains only in-frame clones and omits some. This sample has around 75,000 clones, with around four fifths found just once. The material sequenced was PBMCs. The receptors were sampled from a man aged 25-45 years in good health and CMV-seronegative.

V and J are TRBV6-4 and TRBJ2-3, with 7 bases lining up with TRBD1. There are 14 residues in the CDR3. The V gene end was trimmed by 3 bases and the J gene end by 1 base; junction bases not matched to a gene: 1. The germline gives CDR1 MRHNA, CDR2 SNTAGT. This CDR3 reads CASSEGQGTDTQYF. CDR3 DNA sequence: TGTGCCAGCAGTGAAGGACAGGGCACAGATACGCAGTATTTT.

The chain joins TRBV19 to TRBJ2-5; tentatively, D is TRBD2 (5 bases). Trimming took 5 bases from V and 5 from J, leaving 18 bases between them. CDR1 and CDR2 from the germline V gene are LNHDA and SQIVND (reference sequence). The CDR3 consists of 15 residues. The CDR3 region has the DNA TGTGCCAGTAGTCCGGACGGGGTTCTGGCGGAGACCCAGTACTTC. It yields the protein CASSPDGVLAETQYF.

This chain connects TRBV9 to TRBJ1-4; D not resolved. The CDR3 runs to 16 residues. Trimming cost V 0 bases and J 0 bases, with 9 bases left between them. From germline, CDR1 is SGDLS and CDR2 YYNGEE. The CDR3 here is CASSVGATATNEKLFF. The CDR3 DNA reads TGTGCCAGCAGCGTAGGGGCAACTGCAACTAATGAAAAACTGTTTTTT.

The V call is TRBV4-3, the J call TRBJ1-2; D remains ambiguous. Germline V CDR1 and CDR2: LGHNA, YSLEER. This CDR3 has 13 residues. The V gene lost 0 bases and the J gene lost 4 bases, with 6 bases spanning the gap. The CDR3 loop reads CASSQDNFYGYTF. CDR3 in DNA: TGCGCCAGCAGCCAAGATAACTTCTATGGCTACACCTTC.

The chain recombines TRBV5-6 with TRBJ2-3; a weak D match, TRBD1 (5 bases). Deletions cut 4 bases from V and 4 bases from J, with 13 bases between. Germline assignment: CDR1 SGHDT and CDR2 YYEEEE. The CDR3 is 14 residues long. The chain's CDR3 is CASSHDQGADTQYF. DNA for the CDR3: TGTGCCAGCAGCCACGATCAGGGTGCAGATACGCAGTATTTT.

The chain combines TRBV19 with TRBJ1-2; TRBD1 aligns across 7 bases. The CDR3 covers 15 residues. With V trimmed by 3 bases and J by 4 bases, 8 bases remained unmatched. CDR1 is LNHDA, CDR2 SQIVND, per germline (reference sequence). The CDR3 sequence is CASSMAPGTAYGYTF. The DNA for the CDR3 is TGTGCCAGTAGTATGGCGCCAGGGACAGCCTATGGCTACACCTTC.

This clone was picked up a small number of times. This rearrangement joins TRBV30 to TRBJ1-2; D ambiguous. This CDR3 is built from 14 residues. Trimming cost V 1 base and J 2 bases, with 11 bases left between them. CDR1 and CDR2 from the germline V gene are GTSNPN and SVGIG (reference sequence). CDR3 nucleotide sequence: TGTGCCTGGAGTGCCAGTTCTTTAAACTATGGCTACACCTTC. Translating it yields CAWSASSLNYGYTF.

This chain connects TRBV27 to TRBJ2-1; TRBD2 aligns across 13 bases. V shed 3 bases and J 4 bases; nucleotides not matched to a gene: 6. This CDR3 has 17 amino acids. Germline loops: CDR1 MNHEY, CDR2 SMNVEV (reference sequence). CDR3 amino acids: CASSLGTSGELYNEQFF. As DNA, the CDR3 is TGTGCCAGCAGTTTGGGGACTAGCGGGGAGTTGTACAATGAGCAGTTCTTC.

This clone was counted between two and nine times. The chain links TRBV2 to TRBJ2-7, with TRBD2 identical over 13 bases. In germline, CDR1 is SNHLY, CDR2 FYNNEI. V lost 6 bases and J lost 2; bases outside the gene matches: 1. This CDR3 contains 14 residues. CDR3 residues: CASRGLAGTYEQYV. The CDR3 region has the DNA TGTGCCAGCAGGGGACTAGCGGGGACCTACGAGCAGTACGTC.

This clone was recorded many times. The chain carries TRBV9 and TRBJ2-1; D ambiguous. Germline V lookup: CDR1 SGDLS, CDR2 YYNGEE. CDR3 length: 16 residues. Trimming left V 4 bases short and J 4 bases short, with 18 bases between. DNA for the CDR3: TGTGCCAGCAGCCACCCTGAAACGGAGAGTTACAATGAGCAGTTCTTC. It codes for CASSHPETESYNEQFF.

The chain recombines TRBV6-1 with TRBJ1-1; 9 nucleotides match TRBD1. From germline, CDR1 is MNHNS and CDR2 SASEGT. V was pared by 7 bases and J by 4 bases, with 7 bases of the junction left unmatched. The CDR3 length is 14 residues. CDR3 coding DNA: TGTGCCAGCAATACACAGGGGGCGTCCACTGAAGCTTTCTTT. Protein: CASNTQGASTEAFF.

The rearrangement uses TRBV5-1 and TRBJ2-7; 7 bases line up with TRBD1. The CDR3 runs 14 residues. In germline, CDR1 is SGHRS, CDR2 YFSETQ. V shed 1 base, J shed 5 bases, and the junction held 6 bases outside the gene matches. Here the CDR3 DNA reads TGCGCCAGCAGCTTGACAGGGGCATACGACGAGCAGTACTTC. Protein sequence: CASSLTGAYDEQYF.

This clone was observed a few times. The chain uses TRBV4-3 and TRBJ1-1; no clear D. This CDR3 has 15 residues. Germline lookup yields CDR1 LGHNA and CDR2 YSLEER. V was pared by 0 bases and J by 1 base, with 9 bases between. The CDR3 spells CASSQERLRNTEAFF. The CDR3 nucleotides are TGCGCCAGCAGCCAAGAGAGGTTGAGGAACACTGAAGCTTTCTTT.

The rearrangement links TRBV28 to TRBJ1-6; D is perhaps TRBD1 (5 bases). Trimming pared 2 bases from V and 10 bases from J, leaving 12 bases between. Germline lookup yields CDR1 MDHEN and CDR2 SYDVKM. The CDR3 is made up of 14 amino acids. CDR3 residues: CASSLGGSGSPLHF. CDR3 DNA sequence: TGTGCCAGCAGTTTAGGGGGGTCTGGGTCACCCCTCCACTTT.

The chain carries TRBV18 and TRBJ1-5; D might be TRBD1 (5 bases). V was pared by 2 bases and J by 8 bases, with 19 bases between. CDR1 and CDR2 (germline): KGHSH, LQKENI. This CDR3 has 16 residues. The CDR3 protein is CASSPDQGTAGKPQHF. In nucleotides, the CDR3 is TGTGCCAGCTCACCAGACCAGGGAACGGCTGGGAAGCCCCAGCATTTT.

The chain combines TRBV2 with TRBJ2-1, with TRBD2 as a possible D gene (7 bases). The ends were cut back, 4 bases at V and 9 bases at J, with 22 bases in the middle. The CDR3 covers 16 residues. Germline lookup yields CDR1 SNHLY and CDR2 FYNNEI. CDR3 amino acids: CASSARIAGAGFEQFF. The CDR3 coding sequence is TGTGCCAGCAGTGCCCGGATCGCGGGGGCCGGGTTTGAGCAGTTCTTC.

The chain joins TRBV18 to TRBJ2-1; 13 bases map to TRBD2. The CDR3 contains 15 residues. Trimming removed 5 bases from V and 8 bases from J; junction bases left unmatched: 6. The germline V gene has CDR1 KGHSH and CDR2 LQKENI. This chain's CDR3 is CASSLWTSGRDEQFF. The CDR3 DNA follows: TGTGCCAGCTCATTATGGACTAGCGGGAGAGATGAGCAGTTCTTC. Variable domain in full (rest from reference TRBV18 and TRBJ2-1): NAGVMQNPRHLVRRRGQEARLRCSPMKGHSHVYWYRQLPEEGLKFMVYLQKENIIDESGMPKERFSAEFPKEGPSILRIQQVVRGDSAAYFCASSLWTSGRDEQFFGPGTRLTVL.

J is TRBJ1-5 and V is TRBV5-8, with 7 bases identical to TRBD1. With V trimmed by 3 bases and J by 9 bases, 3 bases remained unmatched. Germline-derived CDR1 and CDR2 are SGHTS and YDEGEE. The CDR3 sequence is 12 residues long. The CDR3 DNA follows: TGTGCCAGCAGCTCGACAGGGCGGCCCCAGCATTTT. Encoded protein: CASSSTGRPQHF.

The chain joins TRBV4-3 to TRBJ2-1, with TRBD2 matching over 9 bases. The CDR3 spans 17 residues. V lost 0 bases and J lost 7; bases outside the gene matches: 10. CDR1 and CDR2 from the germline V gene are LGHNA and YSLEER. CDR3 coding DNA: TGCGCCAGCAGCCAAGATCATGCTAGCGGGATGATGAATGAGCAGTTCTTC. Translation gives CASSQDHASGMMNEQFF.

The chain joins TRBV4-1 to TRBJ1-3, with unresolved D. CDR1 is MGHRA, CDR2 YSYEKL, per germline. Trimming pared 2 bases from V and 0 bases from J, leaving 8 bases between. The CDR3 contains 15 residues. The CDR3 spells CASSQLAGSGNTIYF. CDR3 coding DNA: TGCGCCAGCAGCCAATTGGCAGGCTCTGGAAACACCATATATTTT.

The J gene is TRBJ1-3, the V gene TRBV11-3, with 7 bases matching TRBD1. V trimming: 5 bases; J trimming: 0 bases; junction bases outside the gene matches: 1. Germline V gene sequence: CDR1 SGHNT, CDR2 YENEEA. The CDR3 consists of 14 residues. The CDR3 sequence is CASSGDSSGNTIYF. In DNA form, the CDR3 reads TGTGCCAGCAGCGGGGACAGCTCTGGAAACACCATATATTTT.